The 31 T cell receptor beta chains presented below share a single source sample, sequenced in a study of shared clonotypes between healthy human individuals. Method: immunoSEQ multiplex PCR; TCRdb's copy keeps in-frame clones and lacks some. The profile covers around 2.1 million clones, with approximately 95% appearing a single time and more than 0.1% taken by the ten largest. What was sequenced was naive CD4+ T cells sorted from blood. Subset of the sample: CD45RA+ positively selected. The receptor source for this set is a man younger than 30 in good health.

The chain couples TRBV6-6 to TRBJ2-5, with TRBD1 matching over 7 bases. Germline V gene lookup returns CDR1 MNHNY and CDR2 SVGAGI (reference sequence). This CDR3 spans 13 amino acids. Trimming removed 5 bases from V and 4 bases from J; junction bases left unmatched: 4. The DNA of the CDR3 is TGTGCCAGCAGTCAGACAGGGTTAGAGACCCAGTACTTC. This encodes CASSQTGLETQYF.

Points on this clone: Different DNA sequences within this sample yield the same CDR3. This chain uses TRBV9 with TRBJ1-1; D is uncertain. V was shortened by 0 bases and J by 1 base, with 7 bases between the two germline ends. This CDR3 is built from 14 residues. Germline-derived CDR1 and CDR2 are SGDLS and YYNGEE. The CDR3 loop reads CASSVVPENTEAFF. DNA for the CDR3: TGTGCCAGCAGCGTAGTACCAGAGAACACTGAAGCTTTCTTT.

About this clone itself: Other DNA sequences within the sample encode an identical CDR3. The V call is TRBV5-1, the J call TRBJ1-3; D unclear. The V gene lost 5 bases and the J gene lost 0 bases, with 3 bases spanning the gap. Germline-derived CDR1 and CDR2 are SGHRS and YFSETQ. This CDR3 has 12 amino acids. The CDR3 coding sequence is TGCGCCAGCAGTTTCTCTGGAAACACCATATATTTT. Translation gives CASSFSGNTIYF.

This chain joins TRBV5-1 and TRBJ2-3, with D uncertain. The CDR3 totals 14 residues. CDR1 and CDR2 from the germline V gene are SGHRS and YFSETQ. The V gene lost 4 bases and the J gene lost 2 bases, with 11 bases spanning the gap. The CDR3 spells CASSPVLVTDTQYF. CDR3 bases: TGCGCCAGCAGCCCGGTCTTGGTCACAGATACGCAGTATTTT.

The genes are TRBV4-3 and TRBJ2-3; D call uncertain. The CDR3 is 13 amino acids. Trimming pared 4 bases from V and 4 bases from J, leaving 9 bases between. CDR1 is LGHNA and CDR2 is YSLEER in the germline V gene. The CDR3 protein is CASSLGWADTQYF. For the CDR3, the DNA is TGCGCCAGCAGCCTAGGGTGGGCAGATACGCAGTATTTT.

V is TRBV18 and J is TRBJ1-5, with D perhaps matching TRBD1 (6 bases). The CDR3 totals 14 residues. Trimming removed 7 bases at V and 4 bases at J, with 14 bases between. CDR1 and CDR2 (germline): KGHSH, LQKENI. CDR3 in DNA: TGTGCCAGCTGGGAGGGGGGTTTTAATCAGCCCCAGCATTTT. Translation gives CASWEGGFNQPQHF.

This chain connects TRBV10-2 to TRBJ2-5; D ambiguous. The V gene's germline CDR1 is WSHSY and CDR2 SAAADI. Trimming shortened V by 3 bases and J by 4 bases, and 3 bases separated the two germline ends. CDR3 length equals 11 residues. In DNA form, the CDR3 reads TGCGCCAGCAGTGATATAGAGACCCAGTACTTC. This codes for CASSDIETQYF.

This chain links TRBV10-1 with TRBJ1-1, with TRBD1 as a possible D gene (6 bases). This CDR3 contains 14 residues. The V gene lost 0 bases and the J gene lost 5 bases, with 10 bases spanning the gap. CDR1 and CDR2 from the germline V gene are WNHNN and SYGVQD (reference sequence). CDR3: CASSESQGRTEAFF. CDR3 nucleotide sequence: TGCGCCAGCAGTGAGTCCCAGGGGCGAACTGAAGCTTTCTTT.

The rearrangement links TRBV7-9 to TRBJ2-2; no clear D. V lost 1 base and J lost 6, with 12 bases in between. CDR3 size: 15 residues. Per the germline V gene, CDR1 is SEHNR and CDR2 is FQNEAQ (reference sequence). The CDR3: CASSLVPPGAGELFF. DNA for the CDR3: TGTGCCAGCAGCTTAGTACCACCTGGGGCCGGGGAGCTGTTTTTT.

This clone was detected once. The chain has TRBV6-6 and TRBJ2-5; D ambiguous. Between the trimmed V and J ends, which lost 8 bases and 5 bases, there was a span of 9 bases. The CDR3 sequence is 11 residues long. The germline CDR1 and CDR2 sequences are MNHNY and SVGAGI (reference sequence). For the CDR3, the DNA is TGTGCCAGCGGCGTTTGGGAGACCCAGTACTTC. This translates into CASGVWETQYF.

The V gene is TRBV6-5, the J gene TRBJ1-6; no clear D. The CDR3 totals 15 residues. The V end lost 0 bases, the J end lost 14 bases, and 17 bases lay between the germline ends. Germline V CDR1 and CDR2: MNHEY, SVGAGI. The CDR3 DNA reads as TGTGCCAGCAGTTACTCCGACGGGTCAAGGTTGGCCCTCCACTTT. Amino acid sequence: CASSYSDGSRLALHF.

The chain combines TRBV28 with TRBJ2-7; D is unresolved. Between the trimmed V and J ends, which lost 7 bases and 2 bases, there was a span of 12 bases. The CDR3 has 13 amino acids. The germline CDR1 and CDR2 sequences are MDHEN and SYDVKM. The CDR3 region has the DNA TGTGCCAGCACCTTCAGACTCCCCTACGAGCAGTACTTC. Translation gives CASTFRLPYEQYF.

The V gene is TRBV28, the J gene TRBJ1-2; unclear D gene. This CDR3 has 18 amino acids. Trimming removed 6 bases at V and 2 bases at J, with 25 bases between. Looked up from germline, CDR1 is MDHEN and CDR2 is SYDVKM. The CDR3: CASRPRGAVSPENYGYTF. The CDR3 coding sequence is TGTGCCAGCAGACCGAGAGGCGCTGTGTCTCCGGAAAACTATGGCTACACCTTC.

The V and J genes are TRBV10-1 and TRBJ2-7; 8 bases match TRBD2. V trimming: 0 bases; J trimming: 2 bases; junction bases outside the gene matches: 3. The CDR3 is 15 residues long. Germline CDR1 is WNHNN and CDR2 is SYGVQD (reference sequence). CDR3 coding DNA: TGCGCCAGCAGTGAGTCCCTAGCGGGTCCCTACGAGCAGTACTTC. Residues: CASSESLAGPYEQYF.

The V call is TRBV2, the J call TRBJ1-1; D is ambiguous. The V end lost 3 bases, the J end lost 6 bases, and 8 bases lay between the germline ends. The CDR3 has 12 residues. Looked up from germline, CDR1 is SNHLY and CDR2 is FYNNEI. The CDR3 region is CASSELAPEAFF. CDR3 DNA sequence: TGTGCCAGCAGTGAGTTGGCCCCTGAAGCTTTCTTT.

This clone was seen only once. The chain employs TRBV11-3 and TRBJ2-1, with 8 bases that match TRBD2. CDR3 length equals 15 residues. Trimming took 4 bases from V and 2 from J; bases not matched to a gene: 4. Germline CDR1 and CDR2: SGHNT and YENEEA. The DNA for the CDR3 is TGTGCCAGCAGCTCGAGGACTAGCCCCTACAATGAGCAGTTCTTC. This translates into CASSSRTSPYNEQFF.

The chain employs TRBV28 and TRBJ1-6; D not certain. The CDR3 is made up of 16 amino acids. Trimming stripped 3 bases from V and 4 bases from J, with 13 bases between. Germline loops: CDR1 MDHEN, CDR2 SYDVKM. CDR3 nucleotide sequence: TGTGCCAGCAGTTTCCCTCCTTCCCAGTATAATTCACCCCTCCACTTT. Translating gives CASSFPPSQYNSPLHF. Full variable domain (rest looked up from reference TRBV28 and TRBJ1-6): DVKVTQSSRYLVKRTGEKVFLECVQDMDHENMFWYRQDPGLGLRLIYFSYDVKMKEKGDIPEGYSVSREKKERFSLILESASTNQTSMYLCASSFPPSQYNSPLHFGNGTRLTVT.

This rearrangement joins TRBV6-5 to TRBJ1-5; D is ambiguous. V was pared by 11 bases and J by 8 bases, with 19 bases between. Per germline, CDR1 MNHEY and CDR2 SVGAGI. The CDR3 has 13 residues. The CDR3 DNA follows: TGTGCCTGCTCAAGGGCCCCGGGTAAGCCCCAGCATTTT. Protein product: CACSRAPGKPQHF.

V gene TRBV14 combines with J gene TRBJ2-5; D unresolved. The CDR3 is 13 amino acids. Germline V gives CDR1 SGHDN, CDR2 FVKESK. V lost 1 base to trimming and J lost 4 bases, with 7 bases between them. The CDR3 region is CASSQVRSETQYF. The CDR3 DNA is TGTGCCAGCAGCCAAGTCCGATCAGAGACCCAGTACTTC.

This chain uses TRBV7-9 with TRBJ2-5; D gene unclear. Trimming stripped 1 base from V and 5 bases from J, with 14 bases between. Germline V CDR1 and CDR2: SEHNR, FQNEAQ (reference sequence). The CDR3 covers 15 residues. The CDR3 protein is CASSLVETETETQYF. The CDR3 DNA sequence: TGTGCCAGCAGCTTAGTGGAAACGGAGACGGAGACCCAGTACTTC.

The CDR3 is CASSVESVSSGLYNEQFF. CDR3 nucleotide sequence: TGTGCCAGCAGCGTAGAAAGTGTTTCTAGCGGATTGTACAATGAGCAGTTCTTC. V gene TRBV9 combines with J gene TRBJ2-1, with 7 positions matching TRBD2. The CDR3 sequence is 18 residues long. From germline, CDR1 is SGDLS and CDR2 YYNGEE. The V and J ends lost 0 bases and 4 bases, in that order; junction bases with no gene match: 13.

The gene calls are TRBV5-1 and TRBJ2-5; 9 bases match TRBD2. The CDR3 spans 18 residues. Germline V CDR1 and CDR2: SGHRS, YFSETQ. V lost 0 bases and J lost 2; bases outside the gene matches: 11. CDR3 in amino acids: CASSLVPMGSGGQETQYF. The CDR3 nucleotides read TGCGCCAGCAGCTTGGTACCCATGGGTAGCGGGGGTCAAGAGACCCAGTACTTC.

The chain couples TRBV12-5 to TRBJ2-7; maybe TRBD2 (5 bases). V was trimmed by 6 bases and J by 7 bases, leaving 16 bases between them. Germline V CDR1 and CDR2: LGHNT, FRNRAP. This CDR3 is 13 amino acids long. The CDR3 region has the DNA TGTGCTAGTGGCCTAGACGGGGTGGGGGAGCAGTACTTC. Encoded protein: CASGLDGVGEQYF.

The chain links TRBV27 to TRBJ1-5; D ambiguous. V lost 5 bases and J lost 6, with 11 bases in between. CDR3 length equals 13 residues. Germline CDR1 is MNHEY and CDR2 is SMNVEV (reference sequence). The CDR3 DNA reads TGTGCCAGCAGTGCCCAATTGCCTCAGCCCCAGCATTTT. This codes for CASSAQLPQPQHF.

The V and J genes are TRBV2 and TRBJ1-1; 8 bases are a match to TRBD1. Germline V gene sequence: CDR1 SNHLY, CDR2 FYNNEI. This CDR3 is 12 amino acids long. Trimming took 7 bases from V and 8 from J; bases not matched to a gene: 6. This chain's CDR3 is CASTEDRGEAFF. The CDR3 nucleotides read TGTGCCAGCACCGAAGACAGGGGCGAAGCTTTCTTT.

The chain is built from TRBV19 and TRBJ1-6; D ambiguous. CDR1 is LNHDA and CDR2 is SQIVND in the germline V gene (reference sequence). The CDR3 is 15 residues long. The V end lost 7 bases, the J end lost 9 bases, and 19 bases lay between the germline ends. CDR3 loop: CASTPGLQVGSPLHF. The DNA of the CDR3 is TGTGCCAGTACCCCGGGCCTCCAAGTGGGTTCACCCCTCCACTTT.

The chain has TRBV7-2 and TRBJ2-3; D possibly corresponds to TRBD2 (6 bases). This CDR3 has 12 amino acids. From germline, CDR1 is SGHTA and CDR2 FQGNSA. Trimming stripped 7 bases from V and 2 bases from J, with 7 bases between. The CDR3 DNA sequence: TGTGCCAGCAAGCGGGCCACAGATACGCAGTATTTT. It is translated as CASKRATDTQYF.

The V gene is TRBV29-1, the J gene TRBJ1-4; the D is unclear. This CDR3 has 12 residues. The ends were cut back, 8 bases at V and 7 bases at J, with 14 bases in the middle. Germline values: CDR1 SQVTM, CDR2 ANQGSEA. CDR3 sequence reads: CSTGGGGEKLFF. The CDR3 nucleotides are TGCAGCACCGGCGGAGGTGGTGAAAAACTGTTTTTT.

This chain uses TRBV19 with TRBJ2-2, with 11 positions matching TRBD2. The V gene end was trimmed by 5 bases and the J gene end by 4 bases; junction bases not matched to a gene: 9. The CDR3 is 17 residues long. Germline CDR1 LNHDA, CDR2 SQIVND (reference sequence). CDR3 in DNA: TGTGCCAGTAGTCTCGGACTAGCGGGTTCCTTCACCGGGGAGCTGTTTTTT. This translates into CASSLGLAGSFTGELFF. Complete variable domain (other parts from reference TRBV19 and TRBJ2-2): DGGITQSPKYLFRKEGQNVTLSCEQNLNHDAMYWYRQDPGQGLRLIYYSQIVNDFQKGDIAEGYSVSREKKESFPLTVTSAQKNPTAFYLCASSLGLAGSFTGELFFGEGSRLTVL.

J is TRBJ2-3 and V is TRBV25-1, with D perhaps matching TRBD1 (8 bases). The CDR3 contains 15 residues. The germline gives CDR1 MGHDK, CDR2 SYGVNS. Deletions cut 5 bases from V and 2 bases from J, with 14 bases between. CDR3 in amino acids: CASSKQGGSTDTQYF. The CDR3 coding sequence is TGTGCCAGCAGTAAACAGGGGGGGTCCACAGATACGCAGTATTTT.

The chain uses TRBV10-1 and TRBJ2-3; D is perhaps TRBD1 or TRBD2 (5 bases each). V lost 5 bases, J lost 6 bases, and 21 bases lay in between. The CDR3 has 16 amino acids. Per the germline V gene, CDR1 is WNHNN and CDR2 is SYGVQD (reference sequence). The CDR3 DNA reads as TGCGCCAGCAGTTCTATTGGGGACCTAGCCCCCGATACGCAGTATTTT. As protein: CASSSIGDLAPDTQYF.